This T cell receptor (beta chain) was captured in a study of cytomegalovirus exposure and HLA in healthy donors. In the study overall: Among the roughly 380 donors who were genotyped, 81% fell in the genetic ancestry cluster that is associated with self-reported Caucasian donors. Findings and limits, study-wide: Sequencing depth across donors, presence/absence analyses assumed, was roughly uniform. Later work associated roughly 15,000 TCR beta sequences with HLA alleles at 0.05 false discovery rate. In an earlier analysis, productive rearrangement rates for most beta V segments clustered near 87% or 30%.

13 Jbeta primers and 60 Vbeta primers were used for the PCR. Measured with immunoSEQ multiplex PCR; TCRdb has only the in-frame clones, and not every one. The data contain fewer than 200,000 clones, 65% to 70% of them seen just once; the ten biggest clones take up roughly 4.4%. For this clone: Its antigen is still unknown.

Germline loops: CDR1 GTSNPN, CDR2 SVGIG (reference sequence). This CDR3 has 15 residues. J gave up 8 bases and V 0 bases, and 8 bases lay outside the gene matches. The chain uses TRBV30 and TRBJ2-7; 12 bases align to TRBD2. The sequenced sample consisted of PBMCs. The receptor's source is a woman between 18 and 30 years old in good health and CMV-seropositive. In DNA form, the CDR3 reads TGTGCCTGGAGTGTTTTGACTAGCGGGAGTCACCAGCAGTACTTC. Its translation: CAWSVLTSGSHQQYF.